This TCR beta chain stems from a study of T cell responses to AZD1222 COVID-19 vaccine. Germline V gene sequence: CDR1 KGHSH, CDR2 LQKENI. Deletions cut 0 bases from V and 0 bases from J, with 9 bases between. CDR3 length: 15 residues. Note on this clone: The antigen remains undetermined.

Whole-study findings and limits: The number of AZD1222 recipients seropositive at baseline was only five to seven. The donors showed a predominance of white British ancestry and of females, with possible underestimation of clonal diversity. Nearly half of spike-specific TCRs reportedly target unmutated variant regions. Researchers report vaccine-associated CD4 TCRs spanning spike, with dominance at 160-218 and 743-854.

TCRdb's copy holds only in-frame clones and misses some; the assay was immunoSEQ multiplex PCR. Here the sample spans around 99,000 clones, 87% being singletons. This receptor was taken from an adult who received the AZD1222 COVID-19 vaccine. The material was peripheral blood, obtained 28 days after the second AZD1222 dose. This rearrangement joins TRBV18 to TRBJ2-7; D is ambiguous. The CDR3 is CASSPPGSSSYEQYF. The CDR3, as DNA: TGTGCCAGCTCACCACCGGGGTCGAGCTCCTACGAGCAGTACTTC.